A single sample is the source of the 23 T cell receptor beta chains below, sequenced in a study of control samples from healthy donors and cancer patients. The method was immunoSEQ multiplex PCR; TCRdb's version includes in-frame clones alone and lacks a portion of them. The sample includes 150,000 or so clones, 90% to 95% of them seen just once. Sequenced input: blood. All receptors come from a man between 18 and 35 years old in good health.

The chain has TRBV5-1 and TRBJ2-3; perhaps TRBD2 as D (6 bases). This CDR3 is 15 amino acids long. V was trimmed by 1 base and J by 2 bases, leaving 11 bases between them. CDR1 and CDR2 (germline): SGHRS, YFSETQ. The CDR3 region has the DNA TGCGCCAGCAGCTTGACGGGAGCTCCCACAGATACGCAGTATTTT. Translation gives CASSLTGAPTDTQYF.

The genes are TRBV28 and TRBJ1-2; 10 bases line up with TRBD1. With 3 bases clipped from V and 6 bases from J, the junction kept 13 bases outside the gene matches. The CDR3 loop spans 17 amino acids. CDR1 is MDHEN and CDR2 is SYDVKM in the germline V gene. The CDR3 here is CASSLRTRDRGEDGYTF. The CDR3 DNA reads TGTGCCAGCAGTTTGCGAACCCGGGACAGGGGTGAGGATGGCTACACCTTC.

This chain connects TRBV6-5 to TRBJ2-6, with 7 bases identical to TRBD1. The CDR3 totals 14 residues. Germline CDR1 MNHEY, CDR2 SVGAGI. V was pared by 2 bases and J by 10 bases, with 5 bases of the junction left unmatched. The CDR3 DNA follows: TGTGCCAGCAGTTACATGGGACAGCTTAACGTCCTGACTTTC. Amino acids: CASSYMGQLNVLTF.

V and J are TRBV6-5 and TRBJ2-7; a possible D gene is TRBD1 (5 bases). V gave up 4 bases and J gave up 5 bases, with 15 bases separating them. CDR1 and CDR2 (germline): MNHEY, SVGAGI. The CDR3 is made up of 14 amino acids. The CDR3 DNA follows: TGTGCCAGCAGTTCCTACAGTGGGGCAAACGAGCAGTACTTC. It translates to CASSSYSGANEQYF.

The chain recombines TRBV21-1 with TRBJ2-7; the table's TRBD2 call for D was not verified on the DNA. TRBV21-1 counts as a pseudogene. CDR3 length: 12 residues. CDR3 region: CASSKASVEQYF. CDR3 sequence (DNA): TGTGCCAGCAGCAAAGCCTCGGTCGAGCAGTACTTC.

The chain is built from TRBV6-5 and TRBJ1-2; D is ambiguous. CDR1 and CDR2 (germline): MNHEY, SVGAGI. V gave up 7 bases and J gave up 7 bases, with 22 bases separating them. The CDR3 consists of 15 residues. The DNA for the CDR3 is TGTGCCAGCATGATCCCGGTGTTTCCCCGGAGTGGCTACACCTTC. Protein sequence: CASMIPVFPRSGYTF.

The CDR3 here is CAWSVGQGVPQHF. CDR3 in DNA: TGTGCCTGGAGTGTGGGACAGGGGGTACCCCAGCATTTT. The chain employs TRBV30 and TRBJ1-5; the match to TRBD1 covers 11 bases. V gave up 0 bases and J gave up 10 bases; unmatched junction bases: 2. The germline V gene has CDR1 GTSNPN and CDR2 SVGIG (reference sequence). The CDR3 spans 13 residues.

V gene TRBV14 combines with J gene TRBJ2-7; D is undetermined. The germline CDR1 and CDR2 sequences are SGHDN and FVKESK. The CDR3 is 12 amino acids. The ends were cut back, 4 bases at V and 6 bases at J, with 10 bases in the middle. The CDR3 spells CASSPVSLEQYF. In DNA form, the CDR3 reads TGTGCCAGCAGCCCGGTATCCCTCGAGCAGTACTTC. Variable domain in full (rest from reference TRBV14 and TRBJ2-7): EAGVTQFPSHSVIEKGQTVTLRCDPISGHDNLYWYRRVMGKEIKFLLHFVKESKQDESGMPNNRFLAERTGGTYSTLKVQPAELEDSGVYFCASSPVSLEQYFGPGTRLTVT.

The chain recombines TRBV10-3 with TRBJ1-1; 9 bases are a match to TRBD1. Germline lookup yields CDR1 ENHRY and CDR2 SYGVKD. V lost 8 bases and J lost 1; bases outside the gene matches: 2. The CDR3 covers 13 residues. For the CDR3, the DNA is TGTGCCATCGGACAGGGGAGGAACACTGAAGCTTTCTTT. This translates into CAIGQGRNTEAFF.

J is TRBJ2-7 and V is TRBV5-1; possibly TRBD1 for D (6 bases). This CDR3 contains 16 residues. V was cut by 0 bases and J by 2 bases, with 15 bases left in between. Germline assignment: CDR1 SGHRS and CDR2 YFSETQ. The CDR3 nucleotides are TGCGCCAGCAGCTTGGTTTTTCAGGGGTCCGCCTACGAGCAGTACTTC. Translation: CASSLVFQGSAYEQYF.

The chain is built from TRBV11-2 and TRBJ1-2, with D possibly TRBD1 on 5 matching bases. Germline V lookup: CDR1 SGHAT, CDR2 FQNNGV. V gave up 1 base and J gave up 13 bases, with 16 bases separating them. The CDR3 totals 13 residues. In DNA, the CDR3 is TGTGCCAGCAGCTTAGCCGGGACCCCGGTGATCACCTTC. It is translated as CASSLAGTPVITF.

The rearrangement uses TRBV2 and TRBJ1-1; D ambiguous. Germline loops: CDR1 SNHLY, CDR2 FYNNEI. V lost 8 bases, J lost 1 base, and 20 bases lay in between. The CDR3 has 16 amino acids. Here the CDR3 DNA reads TGTGCCAGCCTCCCCGAGGGCAGCTCTTCGAACACTGAAGCTTTCTTT. This translates into CASLPEGSSSNTEAFF.

A single count supports this clone. The chain joins TRBV6-5 to TRBJ1-6; weak D call: TRBD1 (5 bases). Germline CDR1 and CDR2: MNHEY and SVGAGI. Trimming took 10 bases from V and 9 from J, leaving 16 bases between them. The CDR3 is made up of 13 amino acids. The CDR3 DNA reads as TGTGCCACCCACGCGGGGGACGGTTCACCCCTCCACTTT. It codes for CATHAGDGSPLHF.

The V gene is TRBV9, the J gene TRBJ2-7, with 7 bases matching TRBD1. This CDR3 region has 14 residues. V shed 3 bases, J shed 3 bases, and the junction held 6 bases outside the gene matches. Germline V CDR1 and CDR2: SGDLS, YYNGEE. This CDR3 reads CASSARDRNYEQYF. The DNA for the CDR3 is TGTGCCAGCAGCGCCCGGGACAGAAACTACGAGCAGTACTTC. Full variable domain (missing parts from reference TRBV9 and TRBJ2-7): DSGVTQTPKHLITATGQRVTLRCSPRSGDLSVYWYQQSLDQGLQFLIQYYNGEERAKGNILERFSAQQFPDLHSELNLSSLELGDSALYFCASSARDRNYEQYFGPGTRLTVT.

The chain carries TRBV9 and TRBJ2-2; D perhaps matches TRBD1 (5 bases). The CDR3 has 15 amino acids. CDR1 and CDR2 from the germline V gene are SGDLS and YYNGEE. Trimming removed 0 bases at V and 5 bases at J, with 11 bases between. The CDR3 bases are TGTGCCAGCAGCGTAGGAGTAGGGGTGACCGGGGAGCTGTTTTTT. The encoded protein is CASSVGVGVTGELFF.

This chain uses TRBV19 with TRBJ2-3; D is ambiguous. V was shortened by 2 bases and J by 0 bases, with 9 bases between the two germline ends. Germline CDR1 is LNHDA and CDR2 is SQIVND (reference sequence). The CDR3 contains 15 residues. The CDR3 here is CASSISRSSTDTQYF. The CDR3, as DNA: TGTGCCAGTAGTATATCAAGAAGCAGCACAGATACGCAGTATTTT.

The chain employs TRBV7-9 and TRBJ2-2, with 7 bases fitting TRBD1. Trimming took 5 bases from V and 4 from J; bases not matched to a gene: 7. The CDR3 has 15 residues. Germline loops: CDR1 SEHNR, CDR2 FQNEAQ (reference sequence). CDR3 protein: CASSIDREGTGELFF. The CDR3 DNA is TGTGCCAGCAGCATAGACAGGGAAGGCACCGGGGAGCTGTTTTTT.

V usage is TRBV30 and J usage is TRBJ1-1; no reliable D call. V lost 3 bases, J lost 1 base, and 6 bases lay in between. Germline V gene lookup returns CDR1 GTSNPN and CDR2 SVGIG (reference sequence). CDR3 length: 12 residues. CDR3 in amino acids: CAWRLANTEAFF. DNA of the CDR3: TGTGCCTGGAGGCTGGCGAACACTGAAGCTTTCTTT. The complete variable domain, with remaining parts taken from reference TRBV30 and TRBJ1-1, reads SQTIHQWPATLVQPVGSPLSLECTVEGTSNPNLYWYRQAAGRGLQLLFYSVGIGQISSEVPQNLSASRPQDRQFILSSKKLLLSDSGFYLCAWRLANTEAFFGQGTRLTVV.

This clone was detected once. V gene TRBV20-1 combines with J gene TRBJ2-1, with D perhaps matching TRBD2 (6 bases). Per germline, CDR1 DFQATT and CDR2 SNEGSKA (reference sequence). This CDR3 region has 11 residues. V lost 6 bases and J lost 14, with 17 bases in between. The CDR3 loop reads CSADLTSLKFF. The CDR3, as DNA: TGCAGTGCAGACCTGACTAGTTTGAAGTTCTTC.

The rearrangement links TRBV7-9 to TRBJ1-2, with a weak D call TRBD1 (5 bases). With 1 base removed from V and 8 bases from J, the gap between germline ends came to 17 bases. CDR3 size: 15 residues. CDR1 is SEHNR and CDR2 is FQNEAQ in the germline V gene (reference sequence). The DNA for the CDR3 is TGTGCCAGCAGCTTAGGCCCGGGGACGATCAGGGGCTACACCTTC. It translates to CASSLGPGTIRGYTF.

As DNA, the CDR3 is TGTGCCAGCAGTGGGACAGGGAAGGCGAACACTGAAGCTTTCTTT. As protein: CASSGTGKANTEAFF. This chain uses TRBV2 with TRBJ1-1; 8 bases map to TRBD1. This CDR3 region has 15 residues. Germline V CDR1 and CDR2: SNHLY, FYNNEI. The ends lost 4 bases at V and 1 base at J; junction bases unmatched: 5. Combining the CDR3 with reference TRBV2 and TRBJ1-1 gives the whole variable domain EPEVTQTPSHQVTQMGQEVILRCVPISNHLYFYWYRQILGQKVEFLVSFYNNEISEKSEIFDDQFSVERPDGSNFTLKIRSTKLEDSAMYFCASSGTGKANTEAFFGQGTRLTVV.

The CDR3: CASSPEPHNSPLHF. As DNA, the CDR3 is TGCGCCAGCAGCCCGGAGCCGCATAATTCACCCCTCCACTTT. The gene calls are TRBV5-1 and TRBJ1-6; no definite D call. This CDR3 region has 14 residues. V lost 4 bases to trimming and J lost 5 bases, with 10 bases between them. Per the germline V gene, CDR1 is SGHRS and CDR2 is YFSETQ. The full variable domain, completed using reference TRBV5-1 and TRBJ1-6, is KAGVTQTPRYLIKTRGQQVTLSCSPISGHRSVSWYQQTPGQGLQFLFEYFSETQRNKGNFPGRFSGRQFSNSRSEMNVSTLELGDSALYLCASSPEPHNSPLHFGNGTRLTVT.

V is TRBV20-1 and J is TRBJ1-1; no reliable D call. The CDR3 sequence is 10 residues long. Germline CDR1 is DFQATT and CDR2 is SNEGSKA (reference sequence). Between the trimmed V and J ends, which lost 3 bases and 7 bases, there was a span of 6 bases. The CDR3 DNA follows: TGCAGTGCTAGGGGGAATGAAGCTTTCTTT. Amino acid sequence: CSARGNEAFF.